Below, 3 T cell receptor beta chains from the same sample are listed, as sequenced in a study of T cells in Graves' hyperthyroidism and ophthalmopathy. Amplification yielded TCR beta CDR3 regions, with RNA transcripts as the source. First-round RT-PCR with HTBI primers amplified the TCR CDR3 region. From the multiplex PCR reads, TCRdb called clonotypes with MiXCR, one entry per CDR3 protein. The sample carries 500,000 or so distinct CDR3 sequences, approximately 17% recorded once. The material sequenced was blood. These receptors originate from a woman aged 18-29 years with Graves' ophthalmopathy.

This clonotype showed up many times. V gene TRBV28 combines with J gene TRBJ2-2; a possible D gene is TRBD1 (6 bases). Germline V gene data show CDR1 as MDHEN and CDR2 as SYDVKM. V gave up 7 bases and J gave up 3 bases, with 12 bases separating them. The CDR3 extends over 14 amino acids. CDR3 nucleotides: TGTGCCAGCATCAGGACAGACTACACCGGGGAGCTGTTTTTT. The encoded protein is CASIRTDYTGELFF.

This clonotype was seen repeatedly, ten times or more. The chain combines TRBV20-1 with TRBJ1-1; possibly TRBD1 for D (6 bases). Deletions cut 6 bases from V and 2 bases from J, with 10 bases between. Germline values: CDR1 DFQATT, CDR2 SNEGSKA (reference sequence). This CDR3 is 12 amino acids long. CDR3 loop: CSAPDRNTEAFF. The DNA for the CDR3 is TGCAGTGCCCCGGACAGAAACACTGAAGCTTTCTTT.

In this sample, this clonotype turned up a few times. CDR3 in DNA: TGTGCCAGCAGCGTAGATGAGAATGGCTACACCTTC. As protein: CASSVDENGYTF. The rearrangement joins TRBV9 to TRBJ1-2; unclear D gene. The V end was cut by 0 bases, the J end by 6 bases, with 6 bases between. This CDR3 region has 12 residues. Germline V lookup: CDR1 SGDLS, CDR2 YYNGEE.